The following is a TCR beta chain sequence with its context. There are a few counts of this clone. What antigen it recognizes has not been identified. No much larger clone is present one base from it, and per-base qualities are unavailable. CDR1 and CDR2 are drawn from the germline V gene (reference sequence): SGHNT, YYREEE. V has 4 bases trimmed and J has 6 bases trimmed; junction bases matching no gene number 5. CDR3 length: 14 amino acids, cysteine to phenylalanine. Only CDR3 DNA is held: 42 bases, read in frame from base 1. A second Seattle source provided samples from volunteer blood donors who had recovered from COVID-19. Each collaborating institution followed its own protocols to collect whole blood in K2EDTA tubes. For TCRbeta analysis, collaborators shipped samples in one of three forms: frozen whole blood, isolated PBMCs, or DNA extracted from either of those sample types. This record belongs to a study of blood T cell repertoires in COVID-19 (dated by TCRdb to the early 2020s). With respect to the entire study: Samples covering the acute and convalescent phases of COVID-19 were provided by collaborators in the United States, Italy and Spain. The material from the prospective study consisted of cDNA or gDNA derived from T cells, B-cell-depleted T cells, or PBMCs. Subjects who had been exposed to COVID-19, were actively infected with it, or had recovered from it provided the deeply sampled blood TCRbeta repertoires that made up the dataset. The repertoires were released in a freely available public database meant as a resource for research on the immune response to SARS-CoV-2. Samples came from the ongoing ImmuneRACE study (first 160 participants) plus 1,254 subjects from 6 global collaborators. A de-identified subject ID, COVID-19 status, age in years and sex were almost always included in the sample metadata. Where available, HLA class I and class II types were taken from metadata supplied by the sample provider and were not determined by assay-based typing. The full study reports these points: How much clinical and demographic metadata was included differed by source and by participant, and the metadata was provided uncurated.

The immunoSEQ Assay, a bias-controlled multiplex PCR, was used to amplify TCRbeta CDR3 regions from genomic DNA. The original pipeline was this. Nucleated cell counts per sample were estimated from amplification of reference gene primers within the assay. To quantify the absolute abundance of each unique TCRbeta CDR3 rearrangement, sequence reads were collapsed and filtered. Productive Simpson clonality was computed per sample as the square root of Simpson's diversity index over productive rearrangements. The clones in this table, taken by TCRdb from immuneACCESS, are in-frame only. Not every clone is retained; where verified, under half of the shortfall comes from an unresolved V gene, and the cause of the rest is unknown. V and J calls plus clone size are reproduced from that table; the DNA served to infer D and trimming. The sample profile shows around 250,000 clones; 80% to 85% of them were found once. More than 1.5% of the sample is in the top ten clones.

Material: peripheral blood. The clonotype comes from a middle-aged woman who had recovered from COVID-19. The sequence links TRBV5-4 to TRBJ1-4; 8 central bases correspond to TRBD1. The CDR3 protein is CASSRQGSDEKLFF. The DNA sequence is TGTGCCAGCAGCCGACAGGGGAGCGATGAAAAACTGTTTTTT.